The rows below give T cell receptor beta chains drawn from one sample of a study of OX40 agonist ivuxolimab in advanced cancers. The table came from immunoSEQ multiplex PCR; TCRdb's copy has only in-frame clones and leaves some out. The sample includes 50,000 to 75,000 clones, about four fifths of them seen just once. Here the sequenced sample was CD4+ or CD8+ T cells sorted from blood, taken in a trial of the OX40 agonist ivuxolimab. Every receptor here comes from an adult with an advanced solid tumor such as melanoma, head and neck, liver or kidney cancer. Both conserved end residues are part of each CDR3. Fields, in order: clone size, V gene, CDR3 protein. Size is stated for part of the rows, as once, few or many counts, or as a class when the clone is expanded.

abundance: NA
v_gene: TRBV18
CDR3aa: CASSPIQDRGDGYTF

abundance: NA
v_gene: TRBV7-2
CDR3aa: CASTLDPTGEQYF

abundance: medium-sized
v_gene: TRBV7-2
CDR3aa: CASSSGLAGGNEQFF

abundance: NA
v_gene: TRBV6-6
CDR3aa: CASSRGAYNTEAFF

abundance: NA
v_gene: TRBV9
CDR3aa: CASSPPRGAGGTEAFF

abundance: NA
v_gene: TRBV19
CDR3aa: CASSILAGGYGTQYF

abundance: once
v_gene: TRBV7-2
CDR3aa: CASSLVAGGQTEAFF

abundance: NA
v_gene: TRBV19
CDR3aa: CASSMGAGVTYNEQFF

abundance: NA
v_gene: TRBV10-2
CDR3aa: CASSAGLGGTQYF

abundance: NA
v_gene: TRBV2
CDR3aa: CASSVQGRGNTGELFF

abundance: NA
v_gene: TRBV5-1
CDR3aa: CASSLGGTANYGYTF

abundance: few
v_gene: TRBV5-4
CDR3aa: CASSFPGFNEQFF

abundance: NA
v_gene: TRBV28
CDR3aa: CASSTGQRLAYEQYF

abundance: NA
v_gene: TRBV28
CDR3aa: CASSLWDKTNYGYTF

abundance: NA
v_gene: TRBV5-1
CDR3aa: CASSFRGRGTEAFF

abundance: NA
v_gene: TRBV6-1
CDR3aa: CASSARTSGAYNEQFF

abundance: NA
v_gene: TRBV29-1
CDR3aa: CSAKVGTVYEQYF

abundance: few
v_gene: TRBV30
CDR3aa: CAWRGNGDEQFF

abundance: NA
v_gene: TRBV28
CDR3aa: CASSLQGAVEKLFF

abundance: NA
v_gene: TRBV16
CDR3aa: CASSPIHLGYNEQFF

abundance: NA
v_gene: TRBV7-9
CDR3aa: CASSFRGSSYNEQFF

abundance: NA
v_gene: TRBV12-5
CDR3aa: CASGLDSSSYEQYF

abundance: NA
v_gene: TRBV5-6
CDR3aa: CASSLGPIANTGELFF

abundance: NA
v_gene: TRBV11-2
CDR3aa: CASRSVSGRSRTGELFF

abundance: NA
v_gene: TRBV12-5
CDR3aa: CASGWGAGQGAFNEQFF

abundance: NA
v_gene: TRBV7-8
CDR3aa: CASSFTGTEAFF

abundance: once
v_gene: TRBV6-1
CDR3aa: CASRFSYEQYF

abundance: NA
v_gene: TRBV5-1
CDR3aa: CASMGLGWQETQYF

abundance: NA
v_gene: TRBV6-5
CDR3aa: CASSWHRGTDTQYF

abundance: NA
v_gene: TRBV11-3
CDR3aa: CASSLRNTEAFF

abundance: few
v_gene: TRBV27
CDR3aa: CASSLQTGPTYEQYF

abundance: NA
v_gene: TRBV7-8
CDR3aa: CASRRAGGSYNEQFF

abundance: NA
v_gene: TRBV4-3
CDR3aa: CASSRRVWDDKKLAGGWHEQFF

abundance: NA
v_gene: TRBV7-3
CDR3aa: CASSLAGGDQETQYF

abundance: NA
v_gene: TRBV6-5
CDR3aa: CASSYRERGIYEQYF

abundance: NA
v_gene: TRBV6-5
CDR3aa: CASSRTVSSYEQYF

abundance: NA
v_gene: TRBV5-4
CDR3aa: CASTTVTGRGGYTF

abundance: NA
v_gene: TRBV11-2
CDR3aa: CASSLDTGSKVAYEQYF

abundance: NA
v_gene: TRBV2
CDR3aa: CASSDPILPIYGYTF

abundance: NA
v_gene: TRBV7-9
CDR3aa: CASSSWTGDTYEQYF

abundance: NA
v_gene: TRBV28
CDR3aa: CASILAGSDTQYF

abundance: NA
v_gene: TRBV7-2
CDR3aa: CASSRGGTDTQYF

abundance: NA
v_gene: TRBV7-2
CDR3aa: CATAWTDSNQPQHF

abundance: NA
v_gene: TRBV5-4
CDR3aa: CASSLTPNTEAFF

abundance: once
v_gene: TRBV12-5
CDR3aa: CASANSYEQYF

abundance: NA
v_gene: TRBV19
CDR3aa: CASSRPWANEKLFF

abundance: NA
v_gene: TRBV6-6
CDR3aa: CASRLLTSNEQFF

abundance: NA
v_gene: TRBV5-5
CDR3aa: CASSRMEGRWVEQYF

abundance: once
v_gene: TRBV7-2
CDR3aa: CASGRGNYGYTF

abundance: NA
v_gene: TRBV5-4
CDR3aa: CASSAGQLETQYF

abundance: NA
v_gene: TRBV5-4
CDR3aa: CASSLSQSSYNSPLHF

abundance: NA
v_gene: TRBV7-6
CDR3aa: CASSLAPGLAGGPLGDEQFF

abundance: NA
v_gene: TRBV19
CDR3aa: CASGTAYNSPLHF